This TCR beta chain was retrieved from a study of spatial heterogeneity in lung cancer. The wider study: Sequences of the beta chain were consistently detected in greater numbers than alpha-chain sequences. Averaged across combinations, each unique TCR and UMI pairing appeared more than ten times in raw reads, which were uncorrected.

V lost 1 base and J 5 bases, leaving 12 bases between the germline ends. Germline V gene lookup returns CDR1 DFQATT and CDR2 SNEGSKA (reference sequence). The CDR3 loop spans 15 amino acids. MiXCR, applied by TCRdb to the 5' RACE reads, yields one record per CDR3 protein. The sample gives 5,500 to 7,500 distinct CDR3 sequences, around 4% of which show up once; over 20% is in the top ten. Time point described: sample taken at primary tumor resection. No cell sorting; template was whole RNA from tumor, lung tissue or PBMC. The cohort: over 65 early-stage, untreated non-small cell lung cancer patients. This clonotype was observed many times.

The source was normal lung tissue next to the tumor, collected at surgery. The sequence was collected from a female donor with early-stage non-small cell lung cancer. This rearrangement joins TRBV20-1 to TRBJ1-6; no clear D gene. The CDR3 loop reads CSARVSSIHNSPLHF. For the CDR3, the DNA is TGCAGTGCTAGAGTTTCTAGCATCCATAATTCACCCCTCCACTTT.